The 23 T cell receptor beta chains below all came from one sample that was sequenced in a study of shared clonotypes between healthy human individuals. The repertoire was sequenced with immunoSEQ multiplex PCR; TCRdb's copy has only in-frame clones and lacks some. The sample lists about a million clones, under 80% occurring once. Sequencing was performed on memory CD4+ T cells sorted from blood. As to subset: CD45RA-negative fraction. These receptors were taken from a man between 18 and 29 years old in good health.

This sequence joins TRBV10-1 and TRBJ1-1, with D hard to call. From germline, CDR1 is WNHNN and CDR2 SYGVQD (reference sequence). This CDR3 has 13 residues. Trimming removed 4 bases from V and 2 bases from J, with 8 bases in between. In DNA, the CDR3 is TGCGCCAGCAGTGCTGACATAAACACTGAAGCTTTCTTT. Translating it yields CASSADINTEAFF.

The chain links TRBV6-6 to TRBJ1-5; the D is unclear. Per germline, CDR1 MNHNY and CDR2 SVGAGI (reference sequence). The germline V and J ends were trimmed by 5 bases and 4 bases, with 3 bases remaining between them. The CDR3 sequence is 11 residues long. The CDR3 loop reads CASSQNQPQHF. The CDR3 nucleotides read TGTGCCAGCAGTCAGAATCAGCCCCAGCATTTT.

The rearrangement links TRBV11-3 to TRBJ1-4; the D is unclear. V was pared by 5 bases and J by 4 bases, with 8 bases between. Germline CDR1 is SGHNT and CDR2 is YENEEA. The CDR3 consists of 13 residues. CDR3 nucleotides: TGTGCCAGCAGCAAAGGGATTAATGAAAAACTGTTTTTT. Translating gives CASSKGINEKLFF.

This chain uses TRBV2 with TRBJ2-3; no clear D gene. The germline gives CDR1 SNHLY, CDR2 FYNNEI. The germline V and J ends were trimmed by 3 bases and 8 bases, with 12 bases remaining between them. The CDR3 is 13 residues long. The CDR3 coding sequence is TGTGCCAGCAGTGATCACCCATCTGGTACGCAGTATTTT. Protein: CASSDHPSGTQYF.

This clone showed up just once. This chain joins TRBV5-1 and TRBJ2-2; 7 bases align to TRBD2. This CDR3 comprises 16 residues. With 3 bases clipped from V and 3 bases from J, the junction kept 8 bases outside the gene matches. Germline CDR1 SGHRS, CDR2 YFSETQ. As DNA, the CDR3 is TGCGCCAGCAGCTCGAGCGGGAATCCGGACACCGGGGAGCTGTTTTTT. Protein product: CASSSSGNPDTGELFF.

The chain employs TRBV6-5 and TRBJ2-2, with TRBD1 matching over 7 bases. Germline assignment: CDR1 MNHEY and CDR2 SVGAGI. CDR3 length: 15 residues. J lost 7 bases, V lost 8 bases, and 13 bases had no gene match. This CDR3 is CASARPGQSVGELFF. The CDR3, as DNA: TGTGCCAGCGCCCGACCGGGACAGTCGGTCGGGGAGCTGTTTTTT.

The V call is TRBV6-1, the J call TRBJ1-5; weak D call: TRBD1 (5 bases). The CDR3 runs 14 residues. V lost 6 bases to trimming and J lost 2 bases, with 11 bases between them. Germline CDR1 is MNHNS and CDR2 is SASEGT. The CDR3 region has the DNA TGTGCCAGCAGACAGGTCAGCGGCAATCAGCCCCAGCATTTT. Its translation: CASRQVSGNQPQHF.

This chain connects TRBV12-5 to TRBJ2-2; 12 bases map to TRBD2. CDR3 length: 17 amino acids. Germline-derived CDR1 and CDR2 are LGHNT and FRNRAP. V gave up 2 bases and J gave up 5 bases; unmatched junction bases: 6. CDR3 nucleotide sequence: TGTGCTAGTGGTTTGACACTAGCGGGAGGACCTACCGGGGAGCTGTTTTTT. Amino acid sequence: CASGLTLAGGPTGELFF. The complete variable domain, with remaining parts taken from reference TRBV12-5 and TRBJ2-2, reads DARVTQTPRHKVTEMGQEVTMRCQPILGHNTVFWYRQTMMQGLELLAYFRNRAPLDDSGMPKDRFSAEMPDATLATLKIQPSEPRDSAVYFCASGLTLAGGPTGELFFGEGSRLTVL.

The chain recombines TRBV30 with TRBJ1-6; D uncertain. Germline CDR1 is GTSNPN and CDR2 is SVGIG (reference sequence). Trimming pared 5 bases from V and 6 bases from J, leaving 20 bases between. The CDR3 is 16 amino acids. The CDR3 region has the DNA TGTGCCTGGGAACGCGGCAGTCCGATAGGTAATTCACCCCTCCACTTT. Its translation is CAWERGSPIGNSPLHF.

This clone has only a few counts. V gene TRBV14 combines with J gene TRBJ2-2; D is undetermined. Trimming removed 4 bases at V and 6 bases at J, with 9 bases between. There are 13 residues in the CDR3. The germline V gene encodes CDR1 SGHDN and CDR2 FVKESK. The CDR3 loop is CASSRIKAGELFF. CDR3 DNA sequence: TGTGCCAGCAGCCGGATCAAAGCCGGGGAGCTGTTTTTT.

The V gene is TRBV7-3, the J gene TRBJ1-5; 7 bases fit TRBD1. V shed 4 bases, J shed 0 bases, and the junction held 6 bases outside the gene matches. The CDR3 is 16 residues long. Germline lookup yields CDR1 SGHTA and CDR2 FQGTGA. The CDR3 protein is CASSSADRRSNQPQHF. The CDR3 region has the DNA TGTGCCAGCAGCTCTGCGGACAGGCGTAGCAATCAGCCCCAGCATTTT.

J is TRBJ2-3 and V is TRBV7-2; D not certain. Trimming shortened V by 4 bases and J by 1 base, and 15 bases separated the two germline ends. The CDR3 runs to 16 residues. Germline V lookup: CDR1 SGHTA, CDR2 FQGNSA. The CDR3 bases are TGTGCCAGCAGCTGGCTAGGCGGTTTCGGCACAGATACGCAGTATTTT. This codes for CASSWLGGFGTDTQYF.

Note on this clone: The sample has other DNA sequences that encode this CDR3 too. The chain has TRBV19 and TRBJ1-5; D is unclear. The germline CDR1 and CDR2 sequences are LNHDA and SQIVND (reference sequence). V lost 8 bases, J lost 1 base, and 12 bases lay in between. CDR3 length: 14 amino acids. The CDR3 protein is CASSREQSNQPQHF. The CDR3 region has the DNA TGTGCCAGTTCCCGGGAACAGAGCAATCAGCCCCAGCATTTT.

The chain recombines TRBV5-1 with TRBJ2-3; unclear D gene. From germline, CDR1 is SGHRS and CDR2 YFSETQ. V was cut by 6 bases and J by 5 bases, with 16 bases left in between. The CDR3 is 14 amino acids. Here the CDR3 reads CASTDLTSGDTQYF. The CDR3, as DNA: TGCGCCAGCACCGATCTGACCTCGGGAGATACGCAGTATTTT.

This clone was seen at least ten times. The chain recombines TRBV11-1 with TRBJ2-7, with D perhaps given as TRBD1 or TRBD2 (5 bases each). Deletions cut 4 bases from V and 1 base from J, with 14 bases between. Per the germline V gene, CDR1 is SGHAT and CDR2 is FQDESV (reference sequence). This CDR3 comprises 15 residues. The CDR3 DNA reads TGTGCCAGCAGCTCCCCTACCTGGGGGTCCTACGAGCAGTACTTC. Its protein is CASSSPTWGSYEQYF. Combining the CDR3 with reference TRBV11-1 and TRBJ2-7 gives the whole variable domain EAEVAQSPRYKITEKSQAVAFWCDPISGHATLYWYRQILGQGPELLVQFQDESVVDDSQLPKDRFSAERLKGVDSTLKIQPAELGDSAMYLCASSSPTWGSYEQYFGPGTRLTVT.

This clone appeared once. The chain combines TRBV12-5 with TRBJ1-1; tentatively, D is TRBD1 (5 bases). This CDR3 region has 13 residues. CDR1 is LGHNT, CDR2 FRNRAP, per germline. The V end was cut by 5 bases, the J end by 8 bases, with 15 bases between. The CDR3 protein is CASGPSSNREAFF. The CDR3 DNA is TGTGCTAGTGGTCCCTCCTCGAACAGGGAAGCTTTCTTT.

The rearrangement links TRBV5-1 to TRBJ1-4; unclear D gene. Trimming stripped 4 bases from V and 7 bases from J, with 23 bases between. The CDR3 covers 17 residues. Germline V gene data show CDR1 as SGHRS and CDR2 as YFSETQ. The CDR3 DNA reads TGCGCCAGCAGCCCCGATGGTTCAAGGCAAGGCAGTGAAAAACTGTTTTTT. Encoded protein: CASSPDGSRQGSEKLFF. Combining the CDR3 with reference TRBV5-1 and TRBJ1-4 gives the whole variable domain KAGVTQTPRYLIKTRGQQVTLSCSPISGHRSVSWYQQTPGQGLQFLFEYFSETQRNKGNFPGRFSGRQFSNSRSEMNVSTLELGDSALYLCASSPDGSRQGSEKLFFGSGTQLSVL.

The genes are TRBV9 and TRBJ2-7, with 7 bases matching TRBD2. V shed 6 bases, J shed 2 bases, and the junction held 8 bases outside the gene matches. CDR3 length: 14 amino acids. Germline loops: CDR1 SGDLS, CDR2 YYNGEE. The CDR3 nucleotides read TGTGCCAGCACCAGCGGGGAGGGGCCCTACGAGCAGTACTTC. It encodes CASTSGEGPYEQYF.

The genes are TRBV11-2 and TRBJ1-6; TRBD1 matches 7 bases. This CDR3 region has 15 residues. Trimming cost V 6 bases and J 7 bases; bases outside gene matches: 9. CDR1 and CDR2 from the germline V gene are SGHAT and FQNNGV. In nucleotides, the CDR3 is TGTGCCAGCAGACATACCGGGACAGCCAATTCACCCCTCCACTTT. Residues: CASRHTGTANSPLHF.

The sample holds one count of this clone. The same CDR3 also results from other DNA sequences found in this sample. The V gene is TRBV9, the J gene TRBJ2-3, with D maybe TRBD2 (5 bases). Germline V gives CDR1 SGDLS, CDR2 YYNGEE. The CDR3 has 15 residues. V lost 0 bases to trimming and J lost 0 bases, with 8 bases between them. The CDR3 DNA sequence: TGTGCCAGCAGCGTAGATCCGGGGAGCACAGATACGCAGTATTTT. It is translated as CASSVDPGSTDTQYF.

V usage is TRBV5-1 and J usage is TRBJ1-2, with a weak D call TRBD1 (6 bases). CDR1 SGHRS and CDR2 YFSETQ come from the germline V gene. The CDR3 covers 16 residues. Trimming removed 4 bases from V and 7 bases from J, with 23 bases in between. The CDR3 protein is CASSSTKDRVKFGYTF. CDR3 coding DNA: TGCGCCAGCAGCAGTACTAAGGACAGAGTCAAGTTTGGCTACACCTTC. The complete variable domain, with remaining parts taken from reference TRBV5-1 and TRBJ1-2, reads KAGVTQTPRYLIKTRGQQVTLSCSPISGHRSVSWYQQTPGQGLQFLFEYFSETQRNKGNFPGRFSGRQFSNSRSEMNVSTLELGDSALYLCASSSTKDRVKFGYTFGSGTRLTVV.

V is TRBV2 and J is TRBJ1-6; possible D gene TRBD1, 5 bases. Per the germline V gene, CDR1 is SNHLY and CDR2 is FYNNEI. The CDR3 loop spans 16 amino acids. Trimming took 4 bases from V and 8 from J, leaving 18 bases between them. The CDR3 nucleotides are TGTGCCAGCAGTGTTACTCCAGACGGGACGTATTCACCCCTCCACTTT. This translates into CASSVTPDGTYSPLHF.

V and J are TRBV18 and TRBJ1-6; D ambiguous. V was cut by 3 bases and J by 8 bases, with 14 bases left in between. The CDR3 consists of 15 residues. The germline V gene has CDR1 KGHSH and CDR2 LQKENI. CDR3 sequence reads: CASSPRRPLDSPLHF. DNA of the CDR3: TGTGCCAGCTCACCTCGGAGGCCATTGGATTCACCCCTCCACTTT.